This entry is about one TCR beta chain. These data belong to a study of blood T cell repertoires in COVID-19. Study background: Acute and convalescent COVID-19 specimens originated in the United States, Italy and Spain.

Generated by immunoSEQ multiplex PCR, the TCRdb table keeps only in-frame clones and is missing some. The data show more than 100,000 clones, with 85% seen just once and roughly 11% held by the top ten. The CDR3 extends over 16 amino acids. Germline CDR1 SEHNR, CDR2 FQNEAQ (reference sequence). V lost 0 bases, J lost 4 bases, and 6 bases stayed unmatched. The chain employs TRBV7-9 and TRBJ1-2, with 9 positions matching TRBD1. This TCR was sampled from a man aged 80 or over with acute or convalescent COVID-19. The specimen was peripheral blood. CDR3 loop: CASSLAGDRAFYGYTF. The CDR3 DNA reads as TGTGCCAGCAGCTTAGCTGGGGACAGGGCCTTCTATGGCTACACCTTC.